The clone carrying this T cell receptor (beta chain) was detected only a few times. Its target is unknown. TCRdb ran MiXCR on the 5' RACE reads and lists one entry per CDR3 protein. The table lists 250,000 to 350,000 distinct CDR3 sequences, roughly 20% of them singletons. This sample was included in a study of CD8 T cells in ankylosing spondylitis. The germline V gene has CDR1 MNHNS and CDR2 SASEGT. V dropped 6 bases and J dropped 7; count of bases not matched to a gene: 8. The CDR3 totals 15 residues. Study-level points and caveats: Disease-associated clonotypes exhibited CD8+ identity and were relatively infrequent in peripheral blood. Significant enrichment of disease-linked clones was reportedly seen in matched ankylosing spondylitis synovial fluid.

The TCR was taken from a female donor with ankylosing spondylitis or in good health (not recorded which). Specimen: blood, either unsorted or a sorted T cell fraction (not recorded which). The chain combines TRBV6-1 with TRBJ2-1, with 11 bases identical to TRBD1. The CDR3 reads CASSQGQGVTNEQFF. DNA for the CDR3: TGTGCCAGCAGCCAGGGACAGGGGGTCACGAATGAGCAGTTCTTC.